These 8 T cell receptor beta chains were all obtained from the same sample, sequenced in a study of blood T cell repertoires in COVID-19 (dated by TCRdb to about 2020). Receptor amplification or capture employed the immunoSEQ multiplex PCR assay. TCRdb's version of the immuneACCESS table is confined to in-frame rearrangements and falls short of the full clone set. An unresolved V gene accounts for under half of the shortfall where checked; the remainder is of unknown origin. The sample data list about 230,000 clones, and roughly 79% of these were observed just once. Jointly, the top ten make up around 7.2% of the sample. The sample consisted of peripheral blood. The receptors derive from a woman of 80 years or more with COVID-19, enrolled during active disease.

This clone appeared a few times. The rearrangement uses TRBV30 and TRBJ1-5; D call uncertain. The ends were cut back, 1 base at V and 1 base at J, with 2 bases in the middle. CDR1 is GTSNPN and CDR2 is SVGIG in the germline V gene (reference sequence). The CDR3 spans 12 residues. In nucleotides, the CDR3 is TGTGCCTGGAGTGCAAGCAATCAGCCCCAGCATTTT. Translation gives CAWSASNQPQHF.

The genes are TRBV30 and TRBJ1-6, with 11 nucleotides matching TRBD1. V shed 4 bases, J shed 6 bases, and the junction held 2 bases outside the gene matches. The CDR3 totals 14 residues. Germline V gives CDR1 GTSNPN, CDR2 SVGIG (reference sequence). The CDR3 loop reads CAWTGTGGNSPLHF. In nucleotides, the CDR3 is TGTGCCTGGACCGGGACAGGGGGTAATTCACCCCTCCACTTT.

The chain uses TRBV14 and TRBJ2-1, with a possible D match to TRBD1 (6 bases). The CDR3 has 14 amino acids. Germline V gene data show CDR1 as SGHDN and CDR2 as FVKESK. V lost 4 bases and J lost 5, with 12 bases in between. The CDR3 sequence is CASSLRQVDNEQFF. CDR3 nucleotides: TGTGCCAGCAGCCTTCGACAGGTGGACAATGAGCAGTTCTTC.

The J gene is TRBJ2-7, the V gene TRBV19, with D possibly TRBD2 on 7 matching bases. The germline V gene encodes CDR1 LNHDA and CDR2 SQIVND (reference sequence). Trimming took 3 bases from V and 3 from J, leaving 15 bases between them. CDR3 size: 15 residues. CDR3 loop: CASSMGGLWGYEQYF. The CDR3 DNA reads TGTGCCAGTAGTATGGGGGGGCTCTGGGGCTACGAGCAGTACTTC.

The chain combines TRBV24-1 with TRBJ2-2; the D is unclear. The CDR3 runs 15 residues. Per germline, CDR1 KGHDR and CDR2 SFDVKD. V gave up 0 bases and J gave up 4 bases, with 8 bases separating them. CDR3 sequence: CATSDLTARTGELFF. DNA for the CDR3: TGTGCCACCAGTGATTTGACAGCTCGCACCGGGGAGCTGTTTTTT.

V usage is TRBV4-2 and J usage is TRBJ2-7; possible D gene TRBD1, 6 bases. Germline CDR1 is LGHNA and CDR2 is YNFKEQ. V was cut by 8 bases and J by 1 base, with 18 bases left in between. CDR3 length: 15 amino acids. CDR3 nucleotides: TGTGCCAGCGCGATGTCAGGGGCCCAGTCCTACGAGCAGTACTTC. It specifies CASAMSGAQSYEQYF.

In nucleotides, the CDR3 is TGTGCCAGCAGCCCGACAGGTTATAGGAGCTCCTACGAGCAGTACTTC. Amino acid sequence: CASSPTGYRSSYEQYF. The rearrangement joins TRBV12-1 to TRBJ2-7; the D segment call TRBD1 is taken from the table without a DNA check. TRBV12-1 is recorded as a pseudogene. The CDR3 length is 16 residues.

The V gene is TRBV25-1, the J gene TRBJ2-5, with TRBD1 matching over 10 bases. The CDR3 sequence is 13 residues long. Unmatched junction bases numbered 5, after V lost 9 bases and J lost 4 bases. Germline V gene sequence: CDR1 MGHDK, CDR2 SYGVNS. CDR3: CASKTGGLETQYF. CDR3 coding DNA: TGTGCCAGTAAGACAGGGGGCTTAGAGACCCAGTACTTC.